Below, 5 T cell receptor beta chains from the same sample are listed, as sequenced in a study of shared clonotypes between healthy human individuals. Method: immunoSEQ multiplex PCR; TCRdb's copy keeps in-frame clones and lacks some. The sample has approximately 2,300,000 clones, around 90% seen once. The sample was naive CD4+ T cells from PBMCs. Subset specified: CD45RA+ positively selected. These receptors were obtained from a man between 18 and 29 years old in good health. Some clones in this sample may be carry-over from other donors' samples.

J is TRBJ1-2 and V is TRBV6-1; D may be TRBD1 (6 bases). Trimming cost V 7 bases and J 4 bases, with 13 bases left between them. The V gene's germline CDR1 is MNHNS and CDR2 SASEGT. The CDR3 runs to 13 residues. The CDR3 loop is CASIGQTIYGYTF. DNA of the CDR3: TGTGCCAGCATCGGACAGACTATCTATGGCTACACCTTC.

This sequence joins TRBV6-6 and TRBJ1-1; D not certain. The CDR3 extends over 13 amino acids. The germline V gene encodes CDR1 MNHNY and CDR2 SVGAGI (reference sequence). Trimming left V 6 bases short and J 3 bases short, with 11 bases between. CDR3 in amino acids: CASSPRRDTEAFF. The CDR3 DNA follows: TGTGCCAGCAGCCCCCGCCGGGACACTGAAGCTTTCTTT.

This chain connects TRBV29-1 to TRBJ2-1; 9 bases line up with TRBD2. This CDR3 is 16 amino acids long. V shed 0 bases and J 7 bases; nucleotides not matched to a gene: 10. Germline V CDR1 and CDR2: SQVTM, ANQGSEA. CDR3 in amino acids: CSVEDHTGTSWNEQFF. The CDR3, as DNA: TGCAGCGTTGAAGACCACACCGGGACTAGCTGGAATGAGCAGTTCTTC.

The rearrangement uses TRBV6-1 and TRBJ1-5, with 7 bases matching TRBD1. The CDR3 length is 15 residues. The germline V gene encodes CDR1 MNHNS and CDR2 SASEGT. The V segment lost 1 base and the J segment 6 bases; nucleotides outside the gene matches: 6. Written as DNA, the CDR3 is TGTGCCAGCAGTGAAGTGAGGGGGCTCGGTCAGCCCCAGCATTTT. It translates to CASSEVRGLGQPQHF.

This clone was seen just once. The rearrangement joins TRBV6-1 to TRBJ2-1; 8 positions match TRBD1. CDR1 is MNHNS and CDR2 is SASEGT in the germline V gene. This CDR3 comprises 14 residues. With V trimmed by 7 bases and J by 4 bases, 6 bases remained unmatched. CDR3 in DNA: TGTGCCAGCATTACGGGGACAGGATACAATGAGCAGTTCTTC. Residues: CASITGTGYNEQFF.